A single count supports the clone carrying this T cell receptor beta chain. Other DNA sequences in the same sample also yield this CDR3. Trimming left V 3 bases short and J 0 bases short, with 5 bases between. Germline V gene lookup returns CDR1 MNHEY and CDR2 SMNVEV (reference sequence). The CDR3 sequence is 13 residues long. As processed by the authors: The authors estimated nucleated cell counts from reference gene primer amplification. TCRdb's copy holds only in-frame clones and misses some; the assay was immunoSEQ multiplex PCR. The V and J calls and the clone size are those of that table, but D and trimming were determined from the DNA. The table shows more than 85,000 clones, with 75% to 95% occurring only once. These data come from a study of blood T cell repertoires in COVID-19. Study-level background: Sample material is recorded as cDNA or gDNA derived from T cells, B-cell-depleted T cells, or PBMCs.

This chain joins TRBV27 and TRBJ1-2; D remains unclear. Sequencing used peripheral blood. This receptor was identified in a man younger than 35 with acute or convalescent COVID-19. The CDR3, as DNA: TGTGCCAGCAGTTTCACAGCTAACTATGGCTACACCTTC. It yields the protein CASSFTANYGYTF.